The clone carrying this TCR beta chain has a count of ten or more. TCRdb used MiXCR to reprocess the 5' RACE reads, holding one entry per CDR3 protein. The sample gives more than 35,000 distinct CDR3 sequences, more than 5.5% of which show up once; about 5% is in the top ten. The CDR3 runs 12 residues. V dropped 4 bases and J dropped 2 bases, with 5 bases sitting between them. Germline CDR1 is MNHNS and CDR2 is SASEGT. These data are taken from a study of early T cells in non-severe SARS-CoV-2 infection. Sequencing was performed on whole blood. The receptor comes from an adult who was a healthcare worker with PCR-confirmed SARS-CoV-2 infection or an uninfected control (not recorded which). The chain combines TRBV6-1 with TRBJ1-2; D gene ambiguous. The CDR3 loop reads CASSGQNYGYTF. CDR3 bases: TGTGCCAGCAGTGGGCAGAACTATGGCTACACCTTC.